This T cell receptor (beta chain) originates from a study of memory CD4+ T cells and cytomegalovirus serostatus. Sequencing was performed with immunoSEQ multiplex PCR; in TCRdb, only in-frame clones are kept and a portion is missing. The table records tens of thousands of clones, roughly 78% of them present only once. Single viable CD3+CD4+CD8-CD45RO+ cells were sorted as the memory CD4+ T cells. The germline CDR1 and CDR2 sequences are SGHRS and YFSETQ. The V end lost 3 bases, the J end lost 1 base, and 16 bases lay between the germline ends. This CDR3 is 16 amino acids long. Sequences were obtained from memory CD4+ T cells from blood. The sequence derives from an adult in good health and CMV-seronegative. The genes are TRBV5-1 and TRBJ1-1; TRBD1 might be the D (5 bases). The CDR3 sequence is CASSSQSGRGNTEAFF. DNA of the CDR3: TGCGCCAGCAGCTCACAGTCAGGGCGGGGGAACACTGAAGCTTTCTTT.